Listed here are 12 T cell receptor beta chains from one sample, sequenced in a study of human T cells and chemical hapten exposure. Unfractionated whole blood served as the source for total RNA extraction. A single record per CDR3 protein comes from TCRdb applying MiXCR to the 5' RACE reads. The sample shows 81,000 or so distinct CDR3 sequences, roughly 7.7% of them seen only once. Receptors originate from a male donor in good health.

The V and J genes are TRBV12-3 or TRBV12-4 and TRBJ2-7, with 7 bases that match TRBD1. There are 15 residues in the CDR3. V lost 2 bases and J lost 1; bases outside the gene matches: 5. The CDR3 DNA sequence: TGTGCCAGCAGTTTAAGACAGGGATCGTCCTACGAGCAGTACTTC. It encodes CASSLRQGSSYEQYF.

This clonotype was counted at least ten times. The genes are TRBV29-1 and TRBJ2-7, with 12 bases matching TRBD2. This CDR3 is 14 amino acids long. The germline gives CDR1 SQVTM, CDR2 ANQGSEA. V shed 4 bases, J shed 5 bases, and the junction held 6 bases outside the gene matches. The CDR3: CSVAPLAGGHEQYF. The CDR3 DNA is TGCAGCGTTGCTCCCCTAGCGGGAGGGCACGAGCAGTACTTC.

The gene calls are TRBV10-3 and TRBJ2-3; no definite D call. Trimming took 2 bases from V and 4 from J, leaving 7 bases between them. Germline lookup yields CDR1 ENHRY and CDR2 SYGVKD. This CDR3 has 13 amino acids. CDR3 sequence reads: CAISERPPDTQYF. For the CDR3, the DNA is TGTGCCATCAGTGAGCGCCCCCCAGATACGCAGTATTTT.

This rearrangement joins TRBV12-3 or TRBV12-4 to TRBJ2-1; 10 nucleotides match TRBD2. The V gene end was trimmed by 6 bases and the J gene end by 5 bases; junction bases not matched to a gene: 4. This CDR3 has 14 residues. This chain's CDR3 is CASRISGGNNEQFF. CDR3 nucleotides: TGTGCCAGCAGGATTAGCGGGGGGAACAATGAGCAGTTCTTC.

This clonotype was recorded many times. J is TRBJ2-2 and V is TRBV3-1; perhaps TRBD2 as D (6 bases). Between the trimmed V and J ends, which lost 4 bases and 2 bases, there was a span of 11 bases. The CDR3 covers 15 residues. CDR1 is LGHDT, CDR2 YNNKEL, per germline (reference sequence). The CDR3 DNA sequence: TGTGCCAGCAGCCCGGGACTCGGAAACACCGGGGAGCTGTTTTTT. Its protein is CASSPGLGNTGELFF.

This clonotype appeared many times. The genes are TRBV10-3 and TRBJ2-3; 7 bases line up with TRBD1. Losses at the gene ends were 7 bases for V and 2 bases for J; bases not matched to a gene: 3. This CDR3 is built from 13 residues. Per the germline V gene, CDR1 is ENHRY and CDR2 is SYGVKD. CDR3 nucleotides: TGTGCCATCACGGACAGGAACACAGATACGCAGTATTTT. This translates into CAITDRNTDTQYF.

This clonotype was picked up many times. This chain joins TRBV7-2 and TRBJ2-7; D unclear. The V end was cut by 5 bases, the J end by 4 bases, with 12 bases between. Germline V gene data show CDR1 as SGHTA and CDR2 as FQGNSA. The CDR3 is 13 amino acids. Written as DNA, the CDR3 is TGTGCCAGCAGCCCTGGACCGGTATACGAGCAGTACTTC. Amino acid sequence: CASSPGPVYEQYF.

This clonotype was seen many times. The chain is built from TRBV4-1 and TRBJ1-5; no clear D gene. Germline V lookup: CDR1 MGHRA, CDR2 YSYEKL. Trimming took 0 bases from V and 6 from J, leaving 6 bases between them. The CDR3 extends over 13 amino acids. In DNA form, the CDR3 reads TGCGCCAGCAGCCAAGATATTGGTCAGCCCCAGCATTTT. This encodes CASSQDIGQPQHF.

In its sample, this clonotype was seen a few times. The rearrangement uses TRBV5-1 and TRBJ2-7; D assignment may be TRBD1 or TRBD2 (5 bases each). Germline loops: CDR1 SGHRS, CDR2 YFSETQ. CDR3 size: 13 residues. V was cut by 3 bases and J by 0 bases, with 7 bases left in between. CDR3 nucleotide sequence: TGCGCCAGCAGCTACGGGGCCTCCTACGAGCAGTACTTC. The encoded protein is CASSYGASYEQYF.

This clonotype was seen many times. The chain carries TRBV12-5 and TRBJ2-1, with D tentatively TRBD2 (6 bases). V lost 7 bases, J lost 4 bases, and 14 bases lay in between. CDR1 is LGHNT and CDR2 is FRNRAP in the germline V gene. The CDR3 contains 14 residues. The CDR3 DNA is TGTGCTAGTGTTTTAGGCGGGGCTTACAATGAGCAGTTCTTC. This sequence encodes CASVLGGAYNEQFF. The variable domain in full, completed from reference TRBV12-5 and TRBJ2-1, reads DARVTQTPRHKVTEMGQEVTMRCQPILGHNTVFWYRQTMMQGLELLAYFRNRAPLDDSGMPKDRFSAEMPDATLATLKIQPSEPRDSAVYFCASVLGGAYNEQFFGPGTRLTVL.

This clonotype was detected ten times or more. This chain links TRBV10-1 with TRBJ2-5, with D possibly TRBD2 on 6 matching bases. With 0 bases removed from V and 4 bases from J, the gap between germline ends came to 12 bases. CDR3 length equals 15 residues. Germline loops: CDR1 WNHNN, CDR2 SYGVQD (reference sequence). The CDR3 loop is CASSESEWGGETQYF. In DNA, the CDR3 is TGCGCCAGCAGTGAGTCGGAGTGGGGAGGAGAGACCCAGTACTTC.

This clonotype was picked up many times. The CDR3 reads CASSSQTGDTQYF. CDR3 nucleotide sequence: TGCGCCAGCAGCTCCCAAACAGGGGATACGCAGTATTTT. The chain couples TRBV5-1 to TRBJ2-3; a possible D gene is TRBD1 (6 bases). The V end lost 3 bases, the J end lost 6 bases, and 11 bases lay between the germline ends. The CDR3 extends over 13 amino acids. Per the germline V gene, CDR1 is SGHRS and CDR2 is YFSETQ.